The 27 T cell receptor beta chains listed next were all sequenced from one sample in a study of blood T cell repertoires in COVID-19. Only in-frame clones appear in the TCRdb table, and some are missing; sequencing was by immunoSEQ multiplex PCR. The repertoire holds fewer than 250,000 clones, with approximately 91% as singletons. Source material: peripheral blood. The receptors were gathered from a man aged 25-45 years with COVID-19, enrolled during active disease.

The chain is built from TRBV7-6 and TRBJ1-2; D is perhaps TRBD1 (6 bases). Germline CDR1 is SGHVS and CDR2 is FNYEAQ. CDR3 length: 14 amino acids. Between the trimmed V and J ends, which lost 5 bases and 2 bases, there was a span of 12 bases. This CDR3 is CASSRKGGNYGYTF. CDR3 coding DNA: TGTGCCAGCAGCAGAAAGGGGGGGAACTATGGCTACACCTTC.

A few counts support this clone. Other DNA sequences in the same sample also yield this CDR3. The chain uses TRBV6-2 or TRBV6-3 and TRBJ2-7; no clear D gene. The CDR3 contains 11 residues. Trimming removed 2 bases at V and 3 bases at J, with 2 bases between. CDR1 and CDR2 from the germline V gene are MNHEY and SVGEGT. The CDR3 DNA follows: TGTGCCAGCAGTTACCTCTACGAGCAGTACTTC. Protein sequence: CASSYLYEQYF.

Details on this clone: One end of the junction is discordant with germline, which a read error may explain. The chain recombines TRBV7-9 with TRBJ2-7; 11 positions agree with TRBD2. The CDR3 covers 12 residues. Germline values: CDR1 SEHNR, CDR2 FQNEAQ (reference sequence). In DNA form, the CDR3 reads TGTGCCAGCAGCTCCACCGGACTAGCGGGTGTGTTC. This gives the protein CASSSTGLAGVF.

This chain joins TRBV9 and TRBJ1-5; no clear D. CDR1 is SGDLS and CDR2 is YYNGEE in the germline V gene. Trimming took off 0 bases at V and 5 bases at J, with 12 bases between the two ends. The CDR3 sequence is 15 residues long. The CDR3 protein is CASSVEGRHDQPQHF. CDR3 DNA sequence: TGTGCCAGCAGCGTAGAAGGCAGACATGATCAGCCCCAGCATTTT.

CDR3 DNA: TGTGCCAGTAGTATCAGTCAAGGGGGCGGCAATCAGCCCCAGCATTTT. Translating gives CASSISQGGGNQPQHF. The chain employs TRBV19 and TRBJ1-5; TRBD1 aligns across 7 bases. V lost 3 bases to trimming and J lost 2 bases; unmatched junction nucleotides: 7. The CDR3 extends over 16 amino acids. In germline, CDR1 is LNHDA, CDR2 SQIVND (reference sequence). The complete variable domain, with remaining parts taken from reference TRBV19 and TRBJ1-5, reads DGGITQSPKYLFRKEGQNVTLSCEQNLNHDAMYWYRQDPGQGLRLIYYSQIVNDFQKGDIAEGYSVSREKKESFPLTVTSAQKNPTAFYLCASSISQGGGNQPQHFGDGTRLSIL.

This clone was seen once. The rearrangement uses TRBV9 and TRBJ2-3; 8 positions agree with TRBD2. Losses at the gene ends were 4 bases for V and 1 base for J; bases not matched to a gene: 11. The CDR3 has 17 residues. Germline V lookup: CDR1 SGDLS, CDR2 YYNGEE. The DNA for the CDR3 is TGTGCCAGCAGCATAAGGCCTAGCGGGTTTGGCACAGATACGCAGTATTTT. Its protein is CASSIRPSGFGTDTQYF.

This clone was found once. The CDR3 DNA follows: TGCGCCAGCAGCTTGGTTCGGGGTTTCTTAGCGGGGCCTGCCTCCTACGAGCAGTACTTC. Its translation: CASSLVRGFLAGPASYEQYF. V usage is TRBV5-1 and J usage is TRBJ2-7; 8 bases map to TRBD2. CDR1 SGHRS and CDR2 YFSETQ come from the germline V gene. V lost 0 bases to trimming and J lost 0 bases; unmatched junction nucleotides: 17. CDR3 length: 20 amino acids.

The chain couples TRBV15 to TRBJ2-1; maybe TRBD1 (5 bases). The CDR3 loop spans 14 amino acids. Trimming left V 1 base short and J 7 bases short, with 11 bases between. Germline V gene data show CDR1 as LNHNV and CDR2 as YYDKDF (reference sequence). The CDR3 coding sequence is TGTGCCACCAGCAGAGCTACGTCAGGGAATGAGCAGTTCTTC. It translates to CATSRATSGNEQFF.

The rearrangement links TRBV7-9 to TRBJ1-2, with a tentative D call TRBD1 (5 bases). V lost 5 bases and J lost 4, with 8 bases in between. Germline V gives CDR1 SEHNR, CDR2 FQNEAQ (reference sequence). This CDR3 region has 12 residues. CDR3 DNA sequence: TGTGCCAGCAGCGCAGGGATCTATGGCTACACCTTC. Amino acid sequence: CASSAGIYGYTF.

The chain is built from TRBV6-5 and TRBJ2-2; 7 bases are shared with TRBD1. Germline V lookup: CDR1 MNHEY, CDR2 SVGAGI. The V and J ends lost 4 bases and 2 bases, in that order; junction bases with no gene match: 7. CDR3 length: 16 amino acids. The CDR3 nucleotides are TGTGCCAGCAGTTCCCCGACAGGGAGTAACACCGGGGAGCTGTTTTTT. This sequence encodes CASSSPTGSNTGELFF.

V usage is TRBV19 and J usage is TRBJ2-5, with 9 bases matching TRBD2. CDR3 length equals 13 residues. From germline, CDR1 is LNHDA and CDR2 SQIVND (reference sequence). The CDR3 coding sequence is TGTGCAGTAGACGCGGGGGGGACAGAGACCCAGTACTTC. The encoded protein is CAVDAGGTETQYF.

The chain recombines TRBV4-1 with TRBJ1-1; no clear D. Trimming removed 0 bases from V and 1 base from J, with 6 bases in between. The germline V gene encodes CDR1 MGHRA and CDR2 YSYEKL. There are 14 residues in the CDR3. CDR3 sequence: CASSQERKNTEAFF. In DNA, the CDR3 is TGCGCCAGCAGCCAAGAGCGGAAGAACACTGAAGCTTTCTTT.

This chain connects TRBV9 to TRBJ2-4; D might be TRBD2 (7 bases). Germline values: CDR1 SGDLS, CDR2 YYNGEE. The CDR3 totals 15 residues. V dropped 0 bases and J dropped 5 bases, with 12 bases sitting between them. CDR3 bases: TGTGCCAGCAGCGTAGGAGGGGGGGCCGAAAACATTCAGTACTTC. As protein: CASSVGGGAENIQYF. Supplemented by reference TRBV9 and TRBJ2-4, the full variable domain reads DSGVTQTPKHLITATGQRVTLRCSPRSGDLSVYWYQQSLDQGLQFLIQYYNGEERAKGNILERFSAQQFPDLHSELNLSSLELGDSALYFCASSVGGGAENIQYFGAGTRLSVL.

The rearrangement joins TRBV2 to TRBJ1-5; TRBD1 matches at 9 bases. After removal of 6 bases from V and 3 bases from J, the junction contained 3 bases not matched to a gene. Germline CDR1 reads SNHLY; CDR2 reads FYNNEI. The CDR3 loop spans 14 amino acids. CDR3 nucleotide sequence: TGTGCCAGCAGAGGGACAGGGAACAATCAGCCCCAGCATTTT. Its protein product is CASRGTGNNQPQHF. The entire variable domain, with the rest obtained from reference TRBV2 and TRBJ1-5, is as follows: EPEVTQTPSHQVTQMGQEVILRCVPISNHLYFYWYRQILGQKVEFLVSFYNNEISEKSEIFDDQFSVERPDGSNFTLKIRSTKLEDSAMYFCASRGTGNNQPQHFGDGTRLSIL.

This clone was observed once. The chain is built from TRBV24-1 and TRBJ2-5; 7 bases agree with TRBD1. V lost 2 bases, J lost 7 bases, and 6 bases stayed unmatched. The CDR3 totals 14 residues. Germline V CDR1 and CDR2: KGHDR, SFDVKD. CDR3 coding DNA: TGTGCCACCAGTGATTCGACAGGGTCGGGGACCCAGTACTTC. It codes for CATSDSTGSGTQYF.

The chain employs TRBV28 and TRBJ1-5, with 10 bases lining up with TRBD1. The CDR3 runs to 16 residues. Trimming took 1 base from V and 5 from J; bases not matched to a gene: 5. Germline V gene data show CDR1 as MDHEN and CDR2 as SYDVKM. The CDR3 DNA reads TGTGCCAGCAGTTTATTCCGGGACAGGGGTGATCAGCCCCAGCATTTT. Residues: CASSLFRDRGDQPQHF.

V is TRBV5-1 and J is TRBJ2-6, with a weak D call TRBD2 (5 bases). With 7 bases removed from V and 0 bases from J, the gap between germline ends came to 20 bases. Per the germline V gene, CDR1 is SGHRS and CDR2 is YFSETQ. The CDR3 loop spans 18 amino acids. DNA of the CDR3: TGCGCCAGCCTAAGAGCAGGAGGACCTAGCTCTGGGGCCAACGTCCTGACTTTC. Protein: CASLRAGGPSSGANVLTF.

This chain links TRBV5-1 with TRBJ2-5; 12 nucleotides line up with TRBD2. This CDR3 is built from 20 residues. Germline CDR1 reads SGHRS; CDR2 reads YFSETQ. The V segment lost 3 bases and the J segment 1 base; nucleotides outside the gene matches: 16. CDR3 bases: TGCGCCAGCAGCTGGTCCGTACCTGGCCTAGCGGGGGGGCGCCAAGAGACCCAGTACTTC. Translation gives CASSWSVPGLAGGRQETQYF.

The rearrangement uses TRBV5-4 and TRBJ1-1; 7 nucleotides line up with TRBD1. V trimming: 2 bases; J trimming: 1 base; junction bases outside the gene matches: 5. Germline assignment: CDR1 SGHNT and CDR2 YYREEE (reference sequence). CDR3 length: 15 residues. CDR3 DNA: TGTGCCAGCAGCTTTCTGGACAGGAAGAACACTGAAGCTTTCTTT. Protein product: CASSFLDRKNTEAFF. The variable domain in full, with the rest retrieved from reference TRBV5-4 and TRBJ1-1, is ETGVTQSPTHLIKTRGQQVTLRCSSQSGHNTVSWYQQALGQGPQFIFQYYREEENGRGNFPPRFSGLQFPNYSSELNVNALELDDSALYLCASSFLDRKNTEAFFGQGTRLTVV.

The CDR3 here is CASLQGSEAFF. CDR3 sequence (DNA): TGTGCCAGCTTACAGGGGAGTGAAGCTTTCTTT. The chain is built from TRBV2 and TRBJ1-1; 7 bases map to TRBD1. The junction had 4 bases not matched to a gene; V was cut back by 8 bases and J by 7 bases. Germline V gene lookup returns CDR1 SNHLY and CDR2 FYNNEI. The CDR3 sequence is 11 residues long.

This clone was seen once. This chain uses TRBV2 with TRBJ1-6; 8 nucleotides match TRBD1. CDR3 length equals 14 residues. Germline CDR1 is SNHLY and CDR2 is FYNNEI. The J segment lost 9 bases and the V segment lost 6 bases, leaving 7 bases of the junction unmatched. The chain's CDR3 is CASRKTGARSPLHF. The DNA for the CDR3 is TGTGCCAGCAGAAAGACAGGGGCTCGTTCACCCCTCCACTTT.

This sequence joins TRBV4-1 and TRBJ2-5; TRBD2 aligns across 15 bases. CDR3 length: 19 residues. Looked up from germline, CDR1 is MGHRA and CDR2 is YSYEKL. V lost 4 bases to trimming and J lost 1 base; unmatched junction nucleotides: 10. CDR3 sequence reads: CASSLDKGLAGGPQETQYF. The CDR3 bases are TGCGCCAGCAGCCTGGATAAGGGACTAGCGGGGGGCCCCCAAGAGACCCAGTACTTC.

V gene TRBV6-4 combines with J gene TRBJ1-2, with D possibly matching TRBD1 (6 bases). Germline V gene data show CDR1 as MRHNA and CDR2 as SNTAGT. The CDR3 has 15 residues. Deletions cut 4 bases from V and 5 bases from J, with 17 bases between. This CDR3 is CASSASQGSTYGYTF. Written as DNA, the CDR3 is TGTGCCAGCAGTGCCAGCCAGGGGAGCACATATGGCTACACCTTC.

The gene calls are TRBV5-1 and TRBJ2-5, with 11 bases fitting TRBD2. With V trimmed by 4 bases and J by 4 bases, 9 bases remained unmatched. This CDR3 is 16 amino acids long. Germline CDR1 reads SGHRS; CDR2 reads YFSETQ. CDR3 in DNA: TGCGCCAGCAGCGGGGGACTAGCGGTTGAATCAGAGACCCAGTACTTC. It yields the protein CASSGGLAVESETQYF.

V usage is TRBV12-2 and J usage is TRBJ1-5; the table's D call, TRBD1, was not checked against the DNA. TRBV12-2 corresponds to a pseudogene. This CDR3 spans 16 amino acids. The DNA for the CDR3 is TGTGCAAGTCGGCACTTACAGGGTTATGGCAATCAGCCCCAGCATTTT. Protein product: CASRHLQGYGNQPQHF.

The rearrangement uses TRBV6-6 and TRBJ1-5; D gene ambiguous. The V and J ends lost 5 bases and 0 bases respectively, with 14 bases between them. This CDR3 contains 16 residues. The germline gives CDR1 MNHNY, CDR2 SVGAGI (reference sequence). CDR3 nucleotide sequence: TGTGCCAGCAGTAGTTACAGCCGAAATAGCAATCAGCCCCAGCATTTT. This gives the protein CASSSYSRNSNQPQHF.

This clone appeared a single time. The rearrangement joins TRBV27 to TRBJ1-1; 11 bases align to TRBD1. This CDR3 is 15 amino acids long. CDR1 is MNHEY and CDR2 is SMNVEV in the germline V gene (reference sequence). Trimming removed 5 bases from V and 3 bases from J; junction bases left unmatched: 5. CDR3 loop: CASSGQGAQDTEAFF. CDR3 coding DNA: TGTGCCAGCAGTGGACAGGGGGCGCAGGACACTGAAGCTTTCTTT.